Detailed here is one T cell receptor beta chain. Here immunoSEQ multiplex PCR was the method, and the copy in TCRdb shows in-frame clones only, minus some. The repertoire holds fewer than 90,000 clones, with 75% to 95% as singletons. This sample stems from a study of T cell responses to AZD1222 COVID-19 vaccine. The CDR3 loop spans 17 amino acids. The germline V gene has CDR1 ENHRY and CDR2 SYGVKD. Trimming took off 4 bases at V and 2 bases at J, with 19 bases between the two ends. This rearrangement joins TRBV10-3 to TRBJ2-3; D is unresolved. Source: peripheral blood, taken 28 days after the second AZD1222 dose. The source of this sequence is an adult who received the AZD1222 COVID-19 vaccine. The CDR3 loop reads CAISVRAYSRFTDTQYF. Written as DNA, the CDR3 is TGTGCCATCAGTGTCCGGGCCTACAGCCGTTTCACAGATACGCAGTATTTT.